The clone carrying this T cell receptor (beta chain) has just one count. Produced via immunoSEQ multiplex PCR; TCRdb's table is partial and in-frame only. This sample yields 400,000 or so clones, of which around 89% are seen a single time; 1.5% to 1.7% belongs to the top ten. The sample is drawn from a study of blood T cell repertoires in COVID-19. The CDR3 spans 14 residues. Germline V gene sequence: CDR1 LGHNA, CDR2 YSLEER. V shed 1 base, J shed 7 bases, and the junction held 2 bases outside the gene matches. The sequence came from a woman aged 35 to 49 with COVID-19, enrolled during active disease. The sample comprised peripheral blood. The V call is TRBV4-3, the J call TRBJ1-4, with 8 bases aligning to TRBD1. In DNA, the CDR3 is TGCGCCAGCAGCCAAGCAGGGGGCGGTGAAAAACTGTTTTTT. Amino acid sequence: CASSQAGGGEKLFF.